This TCR beta chain derives from a study of shared clonotypes between healthy human individuals. CDR3 length: 18 residues. The ends were cut back, 1 base at V and 0 bases at J, with 18 bases in the middle. Looked up from germline, CDR1 is MNHNS and CDR2 is SASEGT. The protocol was immunoSEQ multiplex PCR, while the TCRdb copy is restricted to in-frame clones and leaves out a portion. The sample has about 110,000 clones, more than 65% seen once; the top ten hold about 24%. The chain employs TRBV6-1 and TRBJ1-2; D might be TRBD1 (5 bases). The TCR comes from a woman aged 30 to 39 in good health. Specimen: memory CD8+ T cells sorted from blood. Subset defined: CD45RO+ cells pooled with CCR7-negative TemRA cells. The CDR3 loop is CASSEGMGRGSSNYGYTF. The CDR3 nucleotides are TGTGCCAGCAGTGAAGGAATGGGTAGGGGTAGTTCTAACTATGGCTACACCTTC.